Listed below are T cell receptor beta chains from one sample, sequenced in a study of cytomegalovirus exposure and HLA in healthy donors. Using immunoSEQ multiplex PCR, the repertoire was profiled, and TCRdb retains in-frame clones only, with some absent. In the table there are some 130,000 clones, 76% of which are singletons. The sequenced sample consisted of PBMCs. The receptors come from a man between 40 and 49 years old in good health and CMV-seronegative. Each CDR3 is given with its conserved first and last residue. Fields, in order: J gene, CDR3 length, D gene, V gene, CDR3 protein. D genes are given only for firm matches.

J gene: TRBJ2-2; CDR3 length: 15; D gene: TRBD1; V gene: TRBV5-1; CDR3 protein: CASSLNTGVPGELFF
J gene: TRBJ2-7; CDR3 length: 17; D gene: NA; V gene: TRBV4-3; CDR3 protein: CASSQAPQGGISYEQYF
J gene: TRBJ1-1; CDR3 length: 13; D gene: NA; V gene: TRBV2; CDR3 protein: CASSGQGNTEAFF
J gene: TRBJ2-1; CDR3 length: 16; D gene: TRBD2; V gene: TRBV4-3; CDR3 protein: CASSQALAGIYNEQFF
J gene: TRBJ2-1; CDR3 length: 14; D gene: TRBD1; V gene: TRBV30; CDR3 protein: CALPGQGSYNEQFF
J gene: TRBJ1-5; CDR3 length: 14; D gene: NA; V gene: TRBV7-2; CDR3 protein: CASSPRQNGQPQHF
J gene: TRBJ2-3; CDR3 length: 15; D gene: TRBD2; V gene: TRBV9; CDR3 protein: CASSVRTSGTDTQYF
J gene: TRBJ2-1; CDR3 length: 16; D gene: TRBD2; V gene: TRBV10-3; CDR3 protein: CATSRLAGGSYNEQFF
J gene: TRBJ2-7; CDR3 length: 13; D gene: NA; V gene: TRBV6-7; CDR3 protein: CASSCLTCYEQYF
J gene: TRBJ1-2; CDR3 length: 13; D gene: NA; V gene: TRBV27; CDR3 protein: CASSLDSFYGYTF
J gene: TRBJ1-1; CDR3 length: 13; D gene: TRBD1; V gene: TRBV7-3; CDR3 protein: CASSSQGDTEAFF
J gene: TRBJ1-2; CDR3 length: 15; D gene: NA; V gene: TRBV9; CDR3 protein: CASSVGGSYLGGYTF
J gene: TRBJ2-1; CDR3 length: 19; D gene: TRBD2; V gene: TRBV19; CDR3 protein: CASSPRTSGGRPTYNEQFF
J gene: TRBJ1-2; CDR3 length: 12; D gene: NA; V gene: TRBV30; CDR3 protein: CAWRDRNYGYTF
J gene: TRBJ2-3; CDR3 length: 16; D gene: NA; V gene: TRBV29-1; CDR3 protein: CSVEDKGSGYTDTQYF
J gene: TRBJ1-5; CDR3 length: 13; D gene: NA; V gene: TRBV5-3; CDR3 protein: CARSFGRNQPQHF
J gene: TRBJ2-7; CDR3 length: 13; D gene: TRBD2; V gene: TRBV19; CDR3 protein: CATSSGSQYEQYF
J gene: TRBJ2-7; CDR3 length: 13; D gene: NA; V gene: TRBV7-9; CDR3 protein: CASSIGSSDEQYF
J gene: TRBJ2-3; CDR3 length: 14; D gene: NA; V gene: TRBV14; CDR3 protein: CASSQSTRSDTQYF
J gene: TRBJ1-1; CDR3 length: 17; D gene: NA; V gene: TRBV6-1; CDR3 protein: CASSEARRSDMNTEAFF
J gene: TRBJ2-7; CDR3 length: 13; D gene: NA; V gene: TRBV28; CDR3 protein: CASRLQGSYEQYF
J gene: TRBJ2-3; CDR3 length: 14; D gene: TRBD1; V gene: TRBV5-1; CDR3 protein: CASSQGQGTDTQYF
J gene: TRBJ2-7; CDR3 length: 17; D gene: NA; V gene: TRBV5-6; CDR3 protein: CASSPGGAGFFSYEQYF
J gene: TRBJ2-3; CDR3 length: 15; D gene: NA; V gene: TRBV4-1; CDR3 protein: CASSQSADGTDTQYF
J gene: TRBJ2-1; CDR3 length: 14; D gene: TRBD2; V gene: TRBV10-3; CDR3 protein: CAKSPSGGYNEQFF
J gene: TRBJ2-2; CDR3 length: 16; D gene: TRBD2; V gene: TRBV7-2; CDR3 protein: CASSFAGLAGSGELFF
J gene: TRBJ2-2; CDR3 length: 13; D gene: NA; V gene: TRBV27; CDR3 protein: CASSLSSQGRLFF
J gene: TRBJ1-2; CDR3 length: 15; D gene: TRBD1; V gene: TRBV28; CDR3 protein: CASSLSSGGPYGYTF
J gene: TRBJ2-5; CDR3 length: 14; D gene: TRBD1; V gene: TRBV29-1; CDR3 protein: CSVARDRGRETQYF
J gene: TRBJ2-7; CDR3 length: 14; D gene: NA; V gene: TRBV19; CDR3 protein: CASSTRTGWNEQYF
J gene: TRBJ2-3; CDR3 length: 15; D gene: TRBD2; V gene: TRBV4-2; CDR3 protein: CASSQIAGGTDTQYF
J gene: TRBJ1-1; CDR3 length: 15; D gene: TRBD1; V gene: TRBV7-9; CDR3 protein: CASSSPRQGPPEAFF
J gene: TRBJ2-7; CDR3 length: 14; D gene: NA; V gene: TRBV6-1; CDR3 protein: CASSTRESSYEQYF
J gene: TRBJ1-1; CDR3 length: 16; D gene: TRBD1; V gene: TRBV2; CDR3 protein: CASSEAGQGAHTEAFF
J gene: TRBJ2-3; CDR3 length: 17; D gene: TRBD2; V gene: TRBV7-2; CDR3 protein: CASSFPREGGSTDTQYF
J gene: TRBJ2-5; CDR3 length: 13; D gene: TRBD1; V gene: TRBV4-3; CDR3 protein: CASSPTGFETQYF
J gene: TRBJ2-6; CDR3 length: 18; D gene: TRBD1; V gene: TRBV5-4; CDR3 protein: CASSFLTGGRSGANVLTF
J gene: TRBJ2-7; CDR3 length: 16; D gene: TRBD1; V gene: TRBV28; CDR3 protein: CASSGVRDRDSYEQYF
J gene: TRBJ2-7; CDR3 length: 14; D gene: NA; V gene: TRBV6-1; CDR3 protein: CASSTAGRKDEQYF
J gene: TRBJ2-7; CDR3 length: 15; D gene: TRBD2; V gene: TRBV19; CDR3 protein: CASSPRRGYSYEQYF
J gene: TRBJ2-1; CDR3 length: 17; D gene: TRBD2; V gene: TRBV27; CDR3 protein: CASSLKPTSGSYNEQFF
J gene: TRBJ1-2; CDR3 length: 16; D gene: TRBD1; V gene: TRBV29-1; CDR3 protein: CSVVRDRGGGDYGYTF
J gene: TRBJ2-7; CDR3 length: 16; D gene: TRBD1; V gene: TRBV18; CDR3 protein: CASSPAAGTGGQEQYF
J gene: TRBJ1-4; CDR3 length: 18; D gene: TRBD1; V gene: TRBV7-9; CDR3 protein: CASSLGWTGGRNNEKLFF
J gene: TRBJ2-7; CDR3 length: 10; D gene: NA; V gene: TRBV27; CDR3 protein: CATGRGEQYF
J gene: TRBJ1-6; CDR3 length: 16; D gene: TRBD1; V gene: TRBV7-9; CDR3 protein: CASSNPGQGVRSPLHF
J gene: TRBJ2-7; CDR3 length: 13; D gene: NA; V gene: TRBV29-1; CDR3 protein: CSVEAGGSYEQYF
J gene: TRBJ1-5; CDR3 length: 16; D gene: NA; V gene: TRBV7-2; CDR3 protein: CASSLNAGGANQPQHF
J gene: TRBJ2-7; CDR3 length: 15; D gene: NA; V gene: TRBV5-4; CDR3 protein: CASGRGGAGSYEQYF
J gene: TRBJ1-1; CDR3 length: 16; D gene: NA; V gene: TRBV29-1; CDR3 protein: CSVEDLLGGMNTEAFF
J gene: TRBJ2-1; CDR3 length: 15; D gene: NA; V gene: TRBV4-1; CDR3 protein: CASSQRGNSYNEQFF
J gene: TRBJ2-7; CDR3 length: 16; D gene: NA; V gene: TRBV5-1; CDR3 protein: CASSAAWVAGREWQYF
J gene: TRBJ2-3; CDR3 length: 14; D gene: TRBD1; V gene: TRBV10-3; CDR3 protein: CAIRAGTGSDTQYF
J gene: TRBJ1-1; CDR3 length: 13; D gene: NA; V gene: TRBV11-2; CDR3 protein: CASSPQRNTEAFF
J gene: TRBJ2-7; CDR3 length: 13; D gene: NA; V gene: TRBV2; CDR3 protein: CASRWLASYEQYF
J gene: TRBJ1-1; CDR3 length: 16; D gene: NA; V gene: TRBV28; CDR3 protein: CASSPTHGTFNTEAFF
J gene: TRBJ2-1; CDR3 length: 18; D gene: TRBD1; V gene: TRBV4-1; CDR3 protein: CASSQASAGQGARNEQFF